These 29 T cell receptor beta chains share one sample of origin, sequenced in a study of breast tumors, draining lymph nodes, adjacent tissues. The lymph nodes were axillary draining lymph nodes from breast cancer patients. TCRdb reprocessed the multiplex PCR reads with MiXCR, giving one entry per CDR3 protein. The sample has 200,000 to 300,000 distinct CDR3 sequences, around 30% seen once. The sample was axillary lymph node tissue. The receptors come from a female donor with breast cancer. Some clones in this sample may be carry-over from other donors' samples.

Notes on this clonotype: A read error may be the cause here, since a much bigger clone is one base away. The genes are TRBV11-2 and TRBJ1-4, with unresolved D. Trimming cost V 8 bases and J 6 bases, with 10 bases left between them. The CDR3 sequence is 12 residues long. CDR1 and CDR2 (germline): SGHAT, FQNNGV. The CDR3 sequence: CASPPAYEKLFF. In DNA, the CDR3 is TGTGCCAGCCCCCCAGCCTATGAAAAACTGTTTTTT.

This clonotype was found many times. The genes are TRBV20-1 and TRBJ2-1; unclear D gene. Germline CDR1 reads DFQATT; CDR2 reads SNEGSKA (reference sequence). This CDR3 is 12 amino acids long. Trimming took 5 bases from V and 6 from J, leaving 11 bases between them. The CDR3 here is CSALDGRNEQFF. As DNA, the CDR3 is TGCAGTGCTTTGGATGGACGCAATGAGCAGTTCTTC.

On this clonotype itself: A much larger clone differs from this one at a single base, so this may be a read error. This chain joins TRBV4-1 and TRBJ2-7; D is unresolved. The V gene's germline CDR1 is MGHRA and CDR2 YSYEKL. The CDR3 extends over 13 amino acids. CDR3 DNA sequence: TGCGCCAGCAGCCAGCAGGCCTCCTACGAGCGGTACTTC. The encoded protein is CASSQQASYERYF.

This clonotype was picked up many times. The V call is TRBV12-3 or TRBV12-4, the J call TRBJ1-2; D gene ambiguous. The CDR3 sequence is 11 residues long. Trimming removed 8 bases at V and 2 bases at J, with 6 bases between. The CDR3 sequence is CASGFNYGYTF. The CDR3 DNA is TGTGCCAGCGGATTCAACTATGGCTACACCTTC.

The chain is built from TRBV29-1 and TRBJ1-1; no clear D gene. Trimming left V 5 bases short and J 0 bases short, with 7 bases between. Germline V lookup: CDR1 SQVTM, CDR2 ANQGSEA. This CDR3 contains 12 residues. The CDR3 coding sequence is TGCAGCGTTAGGCGTATGAACACTGAAGCTTTCTTT. Translation: CSVRRMNTEAFF.

This clonotype occurred many times. V gene TRBV20-1 combines with J gene TRBJ2-7; 7 bases agree with TRBD1. Germline CDR1 is DFQATT and CDR2 is SNEGSKA (reference sequence). Germline trimming cut 5 bases from V and 4 bases from J; bases unmatched to any gene: 5. CDR3 length: 12 amino acids. In DNA form, the CDR3 reads TGCAGTGCTCACAGGGGCGGGTACGAGCAGTACTTC. Protein product: CSAHRGGYEQYF.

Regarding this clonotype: A much larger clone lies a single base off, so this may be a read error. This chain connects TRBV20-1 to TRBJ2-2, with 7 positions matching TRBD1. The germline gives CDR1 DFQATT, CDR2 SNEGSKA (reference sequence). The V segment lost 6 bases and the J segment 5 bases; nucleotides outside the gene matches: 12. This CDR3 is 15 amino acids long. The chain's CDR3 is CSARHRGLLTGELFF. CDR3 DNA: TGCAGTGCCCGGCACAGGGGCCTTTTGACCGGGGAGCTGTTTTTT.

In its sample, this clonotype was seen many times. The chain employs TRBV12-3 or TRBV12-4 and TRBJ1-3, with no clear D. The CDR3 runs to 14 residues. Between the trimmed V and J ends, which lost 4 bases and 3 bases, there was a span of 10 bases. The CDR3 is CASSYGGSGNTIYF. CDR3 coding DNA: TGTGCCAGCAGTTATGGAGGGAGTGGAAACACCATATATTTT.

As for this clonotype: Given a much more abundant clone one base away, this may be a read error. The chain couples TRBV30 to TRBJ1-3; D gene uncertain. Germline CDR1 GTSNPN, CDR2 SVGIG (reference sequence). V lost 5 bases to trimming and J lost 3 bases, with 8 bases between them. This CDR3 contains 12 residues. The CDR3 DNA sequence: TGTGCCTGGGGTCTTCATGGAAACACCATATATTTT. Translating gives CAWGLHGNTIYF.

Points on this clonotype: This may come from a read error, since a much larger clone is one base off. It is likely a read error, because the conserved phenylalanine at the end of the CDR3 is missing. The chain links TRBV2 to TRBJ1-2, with 8 bases that match TRBD1. The CDR3 contains 14 residues. In germline, CDR1 is SNHLY, CDR2 FYNNEI. V lost 6 bases to trimming and J lost 3 bases; unmatched junction nucleotides: 6. CDR3 nucleotide sequence: TGTGCCAGCAGCCTCGGACAGGGTGACTATGGCTACACCCTC. Its protein is CASSLGQGDYGYTL.

This clonotype showed up many times. J is TRBJ2-7 and V is TRBV10-3, with 9 bases identical to TRBD1. CDR3 length equals 13 residues. Germline assignment: CDR1 ENHRY and CDR2 SYGVKD. Trimming cost V 6 bases and J 5 bases; bases outside gene matches: 5. The CDR3: CAISGDRAHEQYF. The CDR3 DNA follows: TGTGCCATCAGCGGGGACAGGGCCCACGAGCAGTACTTC.

Note on this clonotype: It may be a read error: a sequence one base away is much more abundant. The rearrangement uses TRBV19 and TRBJ2-1; the D gene is possibly TRBD2 (5 bases). V was shortened by 3 bases and J by 6 bases, with 12 bases between the two germline ends. The CDR3 has 14 residues. Per germline, CDR1 LNHDA and CDR2 SQIVND (reference sequence). The CDR3 nucleotides read TGTGCCAGTAGTATCTCTACCGGGATCAATGAGCAGTTCTTC. This codes for CASSISTGINEQFF.

This clonotype was counted at least ten times. The V and J genes are TRBV20-1 and TRBJ2-3, with D unclear. The V gene lost 6 bases and the J gene lost 6 bases, with 13 bases spanning the gap. The CDR3 is made up of 12 amino acids. CDR1 DFQATT and CDR2 SNEGSKA come from the germline V gene (reference sequence). The CDR3 sequence is CSAKQYPDTQYF. Written as DNA, the CDR3 is TGCAGTGCGAAACAGTATCCCGATACGCAGTATTTT.

This clonotype was detected ten times or more. The rearrangement joins TRBV19 to TRBJ1-6; D is uncertain. Germline lookup yields CDR1 LNHDA and CDR2 SQIVND (reference sequence). V lost 5 bases, J lost 10 bases, and 9 bases lay in between. There are 12 residues in the CDR3. CDR3 protein: CASSGGGSPLHF. The CDR3 coding sequence is TGTGCCAGTAGTGGAGGCGGGTCACCCCTCCACTTT.

This clonotype was counted many times. The gene calls are TRBV19 and TRBJ2-7; the D gene could be TRBD1 or TRBD2 (5 bases each). This CDR3 contains 16 residues. Trimming removed 3 bases from V and 0 bases from J, with 15 bases in between. Germline assignment: CDR1 LNHDA and CDR2 SQIVND (reference sequence). In nucleotides, the CDR3 is TGTGCCAGTAGTATTTCGGGACGAACAAACTCCTACGAGCAGTACTTC. This codes for CASSISGRTNSYEQYF.

At least ten counts were recorded for this clonotype. The chain has TRBV30 and TRBJ1-4; D gene uncertain. CDR3 length equals 11 residues. From germline, CDR1 is GTSNPN and CDR2 SVGIG (reference sequence). Trimming removed 2 bases at V and 15 bases at J, with 13 bases between. DNA for the CDR3: TGTGCCTGGAGTCCCGACGGCCGGGTGTTTTTT. It is translated as CAWSPDGRVFF.

With regard to this clonotype: Just one base apart from a much larger clone, this may be a read error. The chain has TRBV7-9 and TRBJ2-7, with TRBD2 matching 11 bases. Trimming removed 4 bases from V and 5 bases from J; junction bases left unmatched: 7. Per the germline V gene, CDR1 is SEHNR and CDR2 is FQNEAQ (reference sequence). The CDR3 is 15 amino acids. CDR3 loop: CASSYPSGRPHEQYF. The CDR3 DNA sequence: TGTGCCAGCAGCTACCCTAGCGGGAGGCCCCACGAGCAGTACTTC.

V gene TRBV10-3 combines with J gene TRBJ2-3, with a tentative D call TRBD2 (7 bases). The length of the CDR3 is 15 residues. V lost 4 bases to trimming and J lost 4 bases, with 15 bases between them. The germline gives CDR1 ENHRY, CDR2 SYGVKD. This CDR3 is CAISARGALPDTQYF. In nucleotides, the CDR3 is TGTGCCATCAGTGCCCGGGGGGCCCTCCCAGATACGCAGTATTTT.

This clonotype was observed at least ten times. The V call is TRBV29-1, the J call TRBJ2-6; D perhaps matches TRBD1 (5 bases). Germline V gene data show CDR1 as SQVTM and CDR2 as ANQGSEA. V was clipped by 5 bases and J by 2 bases, with 10 bases between them. CDR3 size: 14 residues. Here the CDR3 DNA reads TGCAGCGTTCCGCAGGGCCCTGGGGCCAACGTCCTGACTTTC. This translates into CSVPQGPGANVLTF.

This chain uses TRBV18 with TRBJ1-4; D call uncertain. The CDR3 loop spans 14 amino acids. The germline V gene encodes CDR1 KGHSH and CDR2 LQKENI. Trimming left V 1 base short and J 4 bases short, with 7 bases between. CDR3 amino acids: CASSPRGDNEKLFF. CDR3 nucleotides: TGTGCCAGCTCACCACGGGGAGATAATGAAAAACTGTTTTTT.

Regarding this clonotype: Germline and junction disagree at one end, which may indicate a read error. The chain uses TRBV15 and TRBJ2-7; no clear D. The CDR3 length is 13 residues. Germline V CDR1 and CDR2: LNHNV, YYDKDF (reference sequence). CDR3 nucleotides: TGTGCCACTAGCAAGTCAGGTCCCTACGAGCAGTACTTC. Its protein is CATSKSGPYEQYF.

The rearrangement links TRBV7-8 to TRBJ1-1; 7 nucleotides line up with TRBD1. The CDR3 spans 17 residues. V lost 5 bases and J lost 8; bases outside the gene matches: 20. CDR1 is SGHVS, CDR2 FQNEAQ, per germline. CDR3 sequence: CASSHTGVPQGAFEAFF. The CDR3 coding sequence is TGTGCCAGCAGCCACACAGGGGTTCCCCAAGGGGCTTTCGAAGCTTTCTTT.

On this clonotype: A much bigger clone sits one base away, suggesting this may be a read error. The chain links TRBV10-1 to TRBJ2-1, with D perhaps TRBD2 (5 bases). This CDR3 region has 16 residues. CDR1 and CDR2 (germline): WNHNN, SYGVQD (reference sequence). V was trimmed by 5 bases and J by 5 bases, leaving 19 bases between them. The CDR3 region is CASSHRVTNGNNEQFF. The CDR3 coding sequence is TGCGCCAGCAGTCACCGGGTGACCAACGGGAACAATGAGCAGTTCTTC.

This clonotype appeared once. The chain links TRBV7-9 to TRBJ2-1, with 7 nucleotides matching TRBD2. V shed 5 bases, J shed 5 bases, and the junction held 12 bases outside the gene matches. Germline assignment: CDR1 SEHNR and CDR2 FQNEAQ (reference sequence). The CDR3 runs 16 residues. Here the CDR3 reads CASSPLARERNNEQFF. The CDR3 nucleotides are TGTGCCAGCAGCCCTTTAGCGCGGGAGCGGAACAATGAGCAGTTCTTC.

The V and J genes are TRBV5-1 and TRBJ2-5, with a weak D call TRBD2 (5 bases). The CDR3 runs 15 residues. Trimming left V 0 bases short and J 5 bases short, with 14 bases between. CDR1 and CDR2 (germline): SGHRS, YFSETQ. The CDR3 protein is CASSLGGLPGETQYF. In DNA form, the CDR3 reads TGCGCCAGCAGCTTGGGAGGTCTGCCGGGGGAGACCCAGTACTTC.

This clonotype was seen only once. The chain employs TRBV7-3 and TRBJ2-2; D remains ambiguous. The CDR3 runs 15 residues. Trimming pared 1 base from V and 0 bases from J, leaving 6 bases between. Germline assignment: CDR1 SGHTA and CDR2 FQGTGA. CDR3 coding DNA: TGTGCCAGCAGCTTAAAACCTGCGAACACCGGGGAGCTGTTTTTT. Amino acid sequence: CASSLKPANTGELFF.

This clonotype occurred many times. The CDR3 sequence: CASSLGQAVSGNTIYF. The CDR3 region has the DNA TGCGCCAGCAGCTTGGGACAGGCCGTCTCTGGAAACACCATATATTTT. The J gene is TRBJ1-3, the V gene TRBV5-1, with a tentative D call TRBD1 (6 bases). Germline V gene sequence: CDR1 SGHRS, CDR2 YFSETQ. V gave up 0 bases and J gave up 0 bases, with 10 bases separating them. The CDR3 spans 16 residues.

For this clonotype: With a much larger clone just one base away, this may be a read error. V gene TRBV19 combines with J gene TRBJ2-5, with 13 bases identical to TRBD2. With 11 bases clipped from V and 4 bases from J, the junction kept 7 bases outside the gene matches. The CDR3 consists of 14 residues. Germline V lookup: CDR1 LNHDA, CDR2 SQIVND (reference sequence). CDR3 nucleotide sequence: TGTGCCTCAAGGACTAGCGGGGGAACAGAGACCCAGTACTTC. It specifies CASRTSGGTETQYF. Full variable domain (outside the CDR3, taken from reference TRBV19 and TRBJ2-5): DGGITQSPKYLFRKEGQNVTLSCEQNLNHDAMYWYRQDPGQGLRLIYYSQIVNDFQKGDIAEGYSVSREKKESFPLTVTSAQKNPTAFYLCASRTSGGTETQYFGPGTRLLVL.

This clonotype occurred many times. The rearrangement joins TRBV5-1 to TRBJ2-2; perhaps TRBD2 as D (6 bases). Germline CDR1 SGHRS, CDR2 YFSETQ. V lost 4 bases, J lost 6 bases, and 13 bases lay in between. This CDR3 spans 14 amino acids. DNA of the CDR3: TGCGCCAGCAGCCCGCCCGGGAGTTCCGGGGAGCTGTTTTTT. Encoded protein: CASSPPGSSGELFF.